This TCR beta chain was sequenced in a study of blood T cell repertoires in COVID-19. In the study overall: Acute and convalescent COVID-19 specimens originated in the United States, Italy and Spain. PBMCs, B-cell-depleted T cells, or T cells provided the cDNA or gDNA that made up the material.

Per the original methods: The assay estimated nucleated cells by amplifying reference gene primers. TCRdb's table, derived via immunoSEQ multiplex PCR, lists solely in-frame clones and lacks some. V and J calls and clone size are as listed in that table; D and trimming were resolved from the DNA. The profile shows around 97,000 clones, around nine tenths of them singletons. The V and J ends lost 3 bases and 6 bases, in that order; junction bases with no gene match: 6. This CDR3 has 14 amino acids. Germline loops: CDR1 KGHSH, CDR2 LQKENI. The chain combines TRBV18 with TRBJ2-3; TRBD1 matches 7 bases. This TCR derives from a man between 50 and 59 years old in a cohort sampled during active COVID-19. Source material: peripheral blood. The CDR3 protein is CASSPTGLGDTQYF. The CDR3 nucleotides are TGTGCCAGCTCACCGACAGGGTTGGGGGATACGCAGTATTTT.